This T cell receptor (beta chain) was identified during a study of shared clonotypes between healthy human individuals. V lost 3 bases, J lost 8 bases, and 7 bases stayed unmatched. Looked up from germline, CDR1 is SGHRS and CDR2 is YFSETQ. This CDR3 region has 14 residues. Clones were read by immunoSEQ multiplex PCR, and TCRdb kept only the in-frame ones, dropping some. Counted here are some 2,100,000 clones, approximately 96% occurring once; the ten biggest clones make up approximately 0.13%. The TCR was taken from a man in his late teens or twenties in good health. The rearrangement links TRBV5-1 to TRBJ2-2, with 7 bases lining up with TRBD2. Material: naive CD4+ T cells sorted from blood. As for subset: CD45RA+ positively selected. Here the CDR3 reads CASSSILASGELFF. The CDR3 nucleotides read TGCGCCAGCAGCTCAATACTAGCGTCGGGGGAGCTGTTTTTT.